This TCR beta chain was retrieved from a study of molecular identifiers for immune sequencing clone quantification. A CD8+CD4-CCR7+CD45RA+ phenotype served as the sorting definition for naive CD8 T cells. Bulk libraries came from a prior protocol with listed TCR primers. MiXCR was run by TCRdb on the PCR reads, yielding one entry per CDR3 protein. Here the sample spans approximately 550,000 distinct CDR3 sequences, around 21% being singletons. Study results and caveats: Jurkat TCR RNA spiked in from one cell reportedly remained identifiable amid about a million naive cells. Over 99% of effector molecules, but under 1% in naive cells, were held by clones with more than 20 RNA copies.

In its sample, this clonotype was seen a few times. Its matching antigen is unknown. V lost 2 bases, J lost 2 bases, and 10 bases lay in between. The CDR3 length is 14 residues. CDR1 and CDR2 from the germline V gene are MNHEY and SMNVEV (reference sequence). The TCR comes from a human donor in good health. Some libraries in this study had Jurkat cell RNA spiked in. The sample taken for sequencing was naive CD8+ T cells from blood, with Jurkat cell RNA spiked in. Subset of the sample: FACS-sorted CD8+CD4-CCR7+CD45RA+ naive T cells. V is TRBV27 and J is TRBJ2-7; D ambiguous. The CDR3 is CASSLNGSPYEQYF. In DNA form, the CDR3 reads TGTGCCAGCAGTTTAAACGGCAGCCCCTACGAGCAGTACTTC.